Each of the 27 T cell receptor beta chains below was sequenced from the same sample in a study of post-analysis software for immune sequencing data. Findings and caveats of the study: Five or six TRBV segments appeared more often in patients than in controls, and TRBV5-6, TRBV5-1 and TRBV20-1 were among these.

Their antigen targets remain unknown. TCR beta cDNA libraries had unique molecular identifiers. TCRdb called the PCR reads again in MiXCR, with one record for every CDR3 protein. The sample includes 750,000 to 950,000 distinct CDR3 sequences, approximately 53% of them seen just once. The sample consisted of blood. The receptors were sampled from a girl aged 10 to 17 with multiple sclerosis.

This chain joins TRBV25-1 and TRBJ2-7; D is uncertain. This CDR3 has 16 amino acids. CDR1 is MGHDK, CDR2 SYGVNS, per germline. Trimming took 6 bases from V and 0 from J, leaving 18 bases between them. CDR3 DNA: TGTGCCAGCAGCCCCCGTGAAGCGCCGCTCTCCTACGAGCAGTACTTC. It encodes CASSPREAPLSYEQYF.

The chain couples TRBV4-1 to TRBJ1-1; D may be TRBD1 (5 bases). V shed 0 bases and J shed 4 bases, with 9 bases lying between them. The CDR3 runs to 14 residues. Looked up from germline, CDR1 is MGHRA and CDR2 is YSYEKL. This CDR3 reads CASSQDEGFTEAFF. The CDR3, as DNA: TGCGCCAGCAGCCAAGATGAGGGGTTCACTGAAGCTTTCTTT.

CDR3 DNA: TGTGCCAGTGGGATGGGCTCCTACAATGAGCAGTTCTTC. The encoded protein is CASGMGSYNEQFF. The J gene is TRBJ2-1, the V gene TRBV7-3; no clear D gene. This CDR3 comprises 13 residues. CDR1 and CDR2 from the germline V gene are SGHTA and FQGTGA. V was cut by 9 bases and J by 0 bases, with 9 bases left in between.

The CDR3 region has the DNA TGCGCCAGCAGCCCCAGGGAACTCACTGAAGCTTTCTTT. It encodes CASSPRELTEAFF. This rearrangement joins TRBV5-1 to TRBJ1-1; D is possibly TRBD1 (5 bases). V lost 4 bases, J lost 4 bases, and 11 bases lay in between. The CDR3 has 13 amino acids. In germline, CDR1 is SGHRS, CDR2 YFSETQ.

The V gene is TRBV2, the J gene TRBJ2-5; D unclear. V was pared by 8 bases and J by 2 bases, with 12 bases between. There are 13 residues in the CDR3. Germline CDR1 is SNHLY and CDR2 is FYNNEI. The CDR3 DNA follows: TGTGCCAGCGCCTGGGCTCTACAAGAGACCCAGTACTTC. As protein: CASAWALQETQYF. Full variable domain (outside the CDR3, taken from reference TRBV2 and TRBJ2-5): EPEVTQTPSHQVTQMGQEVILRCVPISNHLYFYWYRQILGQKVEFLVSFYNNEISEKSEIFDDQFSVERPDGSNFTLKIRSTKLEDSAMYFCASAWALQETQYFGPGTRLLVL.

The chain joins TRBV11-3 to TRBJ1-2; D ambiguous. Germline CDR1 is SGHNT and CDR2 is YENEEA. The CDR3 runs to 16 residues. With 2 bases removed from V and 3 bases from J, the gap between germline ends came to 16 bases. CDR3: CASSLSLTVDDYGYTF. Here the CDR3 DNA reads TGTGCCAGCAGCTTAAGTTTAACTGTAGATGACTATGGCTACACCTTC.

The V gene is TRBV7-9, the J gene TRBJ2-7, with TRBD2 matching 11 bases. The J call is in doubt because the DNA end fits TRBJ2-5 better. Germline values: CDR1 SEHNR, CDR2 FQNEAQ (reference sequence). The CDR3 has 17 residues. CDR3 DNA: TGTGCCAGCAGCTCCATAGGGGGACTAGCGGTTCGGGAGACCCAGTACTTC. Amino acids: CASSSIGGLAVRETQYF.

DNA of the CDR3: TGTGCCAGCAGCTCCTGGGAGCTCACAGATACGCAGTATTTT. It codes for CASSSWELTDTQYF. The chain carries TRBV5-8 and TRBJ2-3, with D possibly TRBD2 on 5 matching bases. The germline CDR1 and CDR2 sequences are SGHTS and YDEGEE. This CDR3 comprises 14 residues. Trimming cost V 3 bases and J 2 bases, with 10 bases left between them.

CDR3 bases: TGCGCCAGCAGCTTGGGGGTCGGGCACTACGAGCAGTACTTC. Protein product: CASSLGVGHYEQYF. V is TRBV5-1 and J is TRBJ2-7; no firm D call. Trimming removed 0 bases from V and 3 bases from J, with 10 bases in between. The CDR3 loop spans 14 amino acids. Looked up from germline, CDR1 is SGHRS and CDR2 is YFSETQ.

This clonotype showed up just a few times. This sequence joins TRBV29-1 and TRBJ1-5, with D perhaps matching TRBD1 (6 bases). V was trimmed by 4 bases and J by 5 bases, leaving 12 bases between them. Per the germline V gene, CDR1 is SQVTM and CDR2 is ANQGSEA. This CDR3 contains 13 residues. DNA of the CDR3: TGCAGCGTTGCGAAGGAGGGGGATCAGCCCCAGCATTTT. This codes for CSVAKEGDQPQHF. Supplemented by reference TRBV29-1 and TRBJ1-5, the full variable domain reads SAVISQKPSRDICQRGTSLTIQCQVDSQVTMMFWYRQQPGQSLTLIATANQGSEATYESGFVIDKFPISRPNLTFSTLTVSNMSPEDSSIYLCSVAKEGDQPQHFGDGTRLSIL.

J is TRBJ2-5 and V is TRBV20-1; D is uncertain. The germline V and J ends were trimmed by 3 bases and 3 bases, with 8 bases remaining between them. CDR3 length equals 12 residues. Germline-derived CDR1 and CDR2 are DFQATT and SNEGSKA (reference sequence). The CDR3 sequence: CSASSHEETQYF. As DNA, the CDR3 is TGCAGTGCTAGTTCCCACGAAGAGACCCAGTACTTC.

The V and J genes are TRBV5-6 and TRBJ2-1; D may correspond to TRBD1 or TRBD2 (6 bases each). Looked up from germline, CDR1 is SGHDT and CDR2 is YYEEEE. V lost 0 bases and J lost 8, with 12 bases in between. The CDR3 consists of 14 residues. The CDR3 DNA follows: TGTGCCAGCAGCTTGGAACGGGGGCTTGATGAGCAGTTCTTC. Residues: CASSLERGLDEQFF.

V is TRBV27 and J is TRBJ2-1; D is undetermined. The CDR3 spans 18 residues. CDR1 is MNHEY and CDR2 is SMNVEV in the germline V gene (reference sequence). The V end was cut by 5 bases, the J end by 4 bases, with 24 bases between. The CDR3 DNA reads TGTGCCAGCAGTCCTCCTCGTTTGCGACCCACACCTTACAATGAGCAGTTCTTC. Amino acid sequence: CASSPPRLRPTPYNEQFF.

The V gene is TRBV6-2 or TRBV6-3, the J gene TRBJ1-6, with unresolved D. The CDR3 runs to 15 residues. The germline CDR1 and CDR2 sequences are MNHEY and SVGEGT. The V gene lost 7 bases and the J gene lost 10 bases, with 20 bases spanning the gap. The CDR3 loop reads CASTRGGDFYSPLHF. The CDR3 DNA reads TGTGCCAGCACCCGGGGAGGAGACTTCTACTCACCCCTCCACTTT.

The chain couples TRBV7-3 to TRBJ2-1; 9 nucleotides agree with TRBD2. The CDR3 has 16 amino acids. Germline V gives CDR1 SGHTA, CDR2 FQGTGA. With 5 bases clipped from V and 8 bases from J, the junction kept 13 bases outside the gene matches. This CDR3 reads CASSPRRTSESDEQFF. The CDR3 DNA follows: TGTGCCAGCAGCCCTCGTCGGACTAGCGAATCTGATGAGCAGTTCTTC.

J is TRBJ2-7 and V is TRBV20-1; D unresolved. V was cut by 0 bases and J by 0 bases, with 9 bases left in between. Germline V gene sequence: CDR1 DFQATT, CDR2 SNEGSKA (reference sequence). CDR3 size: 14 residues. The DNA for the CDR3 is TGCAGTGCTAGAGATTTTAGTAGCTCCTACGAGCAGTACTTC. This translates into CSARDFSSSYEQYF.

The chain has TRBV5-1 and TRBJ2-7, with TRBD2 matching over 13 bases. The CDR3 is made up of 16 amino acids. Germline assignment: CDR1 SGHRS and CDR2 YFSETQ. After removal of 4 bases from V and 0 bases from J, the junction contained 4 bases not matched to a gene. CDR3 residues: CASSMGLAGTSYEQYF. In DNA, the CDR3 is TGCGCCAGCAGCATGGGACTAGCGGGGACCTCCTACGAGCAGTACTTC.

For this clonotype: Relative to the germline gene, one junction end is altered; a read error may explain this. The V gene is TRBV6-6, the J gene TRBJ2-5; 10 bases fit TRBD1. The CDR3 sequence is 17 residues long. The germline CDR1 and CDR2 sequences are MNHNY and SVGAGI (reference sequence). The CDR3 DNA reads TGTGCCAGCAGTTACTCCGCGACAGGGGGCGTCGCAGAGACTCAGTACTTC. This sequence encodes CASSYSATGGVAETQYF.

In this sample, this clonotype turned up once. The chain is built from TRBV7-6 and TRBJ2-7; TRBD2 aligns across 11 bases. V lost 5 bases and J lost 0; bases outside the gene matches: 6. Germline V gene data show CDR1 as SGHVS and CDR2 as FNYEAQ. There are 16 residues in the CDR3. The CDR3 region is CASSPGTSGRSYEQYF. CDR3 bases: TGTGCCAGCAGCCCGGGGACTAGCGGACGCTCCTACGAGCAGTACTTC.

This clonotype was counted a few times. This chain links TRBV7-2 with TRBJ2-7; 8 positions agree with TRBD2. This CDR3 region has 15 residues. With V trimmed by 5 bases and J by 1 base, 7 bases remained unmatched. CDR1 SGHTA and CDR2 FQGNSA come from the germline V gene. In DNA, the CDR3 is TGTGCCAGCAGCGACACTAGCGGCTTTTCCTACGAGCAGTACTTC. Translating gives CASSDTSGFSYEQYF. The complete variable domain, with remaining parts taken from reference TRBV7-2 and TRBJ2-7, reads GAGVSQSPSNKVTEKGKDVELRCDPISGHTALYWYRQSLGQGLEFLIYFQGNSAPDKSGLPSDRFSAERTGGSVSTLTIQRTQQEDSAVYLCASSDTSGFSYEQYFGPGTRLTVT.

The genes are TRBV7-9 and TRBJ2-4; no firm D call. Germline V gives CDR1 SEHNR, CDR2 FQNEAQ (reference sequence). The CDR3 extends over 19 amino acids. V lost 0 bases, J lost 2 bases, and 20 bases lay in between. CDR3 residues: CASSLASLGAGIPKNIQYF. The DNA of the CDR3 is TGTGCCAGCAGCTTAGCCTCCTTGGGCGCCGGTATTCCCAAAAACATTCAGTACTTC.

This clonotype was counted once. The chain is built from TRBV12-3 or TRBV12-4 and TRBJ1-5, with TRBD1 matching over 8 bases. The CDR3 contains 16 residues. Trimming cost V 3 bases and J 4 bases; bases outside gene matches: 8. The CDR3 coding sequence is TGTGCCAGCAGTTTTTACAGGGGGGGAAGGAATCAGCCCCAGCATTTT. Translated, it gives CASSFYRGGRNQPQHF.

The rearrangement links TRBV7-3 to TRBJ2-6, with a weak D call TRBD1 (5 bases). The germline CDR1 and CDR2 sequences are SGHTA and FQGTGA. This CDR3 spans 19 amino acids. V was clipped by 0 bases and J by 0 bases, with 15 bases between them. DNA of the CDR3: TGTGCCAGCAGCTTAACTGCAGGGCCCCCGATCTCTGGGGCCAACGTCCTGACTTTC. It translates to CASSLTAGPPISGANVLTF.

This clonotype has only a few counts. V is TRBV3-1 and J is TRBJ2-5; D gene unclear. The CDR3 has 14 residues. V was pared by 4 bases and J by 5 bases, with 14 bases between. Germline CDR1 reads LGHDT; CDR2 reads YNNKEL (reference sequence). Here the CDR3 DNA reads TGTGCCAGCAGCCCCGATGGCCGAGGCGAGACCCAGTACTTC. Its protein product is CASSPDGRGETQYF.

This clonotype was recorded only once. V gene TRBV15 combines with J gene TRBJ2-3; 8 bases fit TRBD2. This CDR3 has 15 amino acids. The J segment lost 4 bases and the V segment lost 1 base, leaving 4 bases of the junction unmatched. The germline gives CDR1 LNHNV, CDR2 YYDKDF (reference sequence). The chain's CDR3 is CATSRAAGGADTQYF. The CDR3 nucleotides read TGTGCCACCAGCAGAGCGGCGGGAGGAGCAGATACGCAGTATTTT.

As regards this clonotype: The junction departs from the called germline gene at one end, perhaps through a read error. The rearrangement joins TRBV20-1 to TRBJ1-2, with a possible D match to TRBD1 (5 bases). Germline-derived CDR1 and CDR2 are DFQATT and SNEGSKA (reference sequence). The CDR3 loop spans 13 amino acids. Here the CDR3 reads CSAPSRRDYGHTF. In nucleotides, the CDR3 is TGCAGTGCCCCGTCGCGTAGGGACTATGGCCACACCTTC.

The chain is built from TRBV5-1 and TRBJ2-7; D remains unclear. The ends were cut back, 1 base at V and 7 bases at J, with 18 bases in the middle. The CDR3 spans 15 residues. Germline loops: CDR1 SGHRS, CDR2 YFSETQ. For the CDR3, the DNA is TGCGCCAGCAGCTTGTTAGGGTCTCCCTACAATGAGCAGTACTTC. Its protein product is CASSLLGSPYNEQYF. The full variable domain, completed using reference TRBV5-1 and TRBJ2-7, is KAGVTQTPRYLIKTRGQQVTLSCSPISGHRSVSWYQQTPGQGLQFLFEYFSETQRNKGNFPGRFSGRQFSNSRSEMNVSTLELGDSALYLCASSLLGSPYNEQYFGPGTRLTVT.